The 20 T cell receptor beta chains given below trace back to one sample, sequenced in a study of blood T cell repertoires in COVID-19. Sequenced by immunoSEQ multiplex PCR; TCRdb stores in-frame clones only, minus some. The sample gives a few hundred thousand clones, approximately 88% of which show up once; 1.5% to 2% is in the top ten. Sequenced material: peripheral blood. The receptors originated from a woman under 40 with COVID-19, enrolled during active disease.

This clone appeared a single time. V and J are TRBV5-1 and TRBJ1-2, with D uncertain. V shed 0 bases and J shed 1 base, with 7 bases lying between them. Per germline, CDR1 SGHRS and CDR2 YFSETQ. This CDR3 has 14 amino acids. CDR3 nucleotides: TGCGCCAGCAGCTTGGTTCCTAGTAACTATGGCTACACCTTC. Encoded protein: CASSLVPSNYGYTF.

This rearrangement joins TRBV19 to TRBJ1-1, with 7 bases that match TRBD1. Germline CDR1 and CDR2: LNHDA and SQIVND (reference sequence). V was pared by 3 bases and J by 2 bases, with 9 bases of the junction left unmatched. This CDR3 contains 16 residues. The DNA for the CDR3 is TGTGCCAGTAGTATTGGAGGGGGCAGGGTCAACACTGAAGCTTTCTTT. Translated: CASSIGGGRVNTEAFF.

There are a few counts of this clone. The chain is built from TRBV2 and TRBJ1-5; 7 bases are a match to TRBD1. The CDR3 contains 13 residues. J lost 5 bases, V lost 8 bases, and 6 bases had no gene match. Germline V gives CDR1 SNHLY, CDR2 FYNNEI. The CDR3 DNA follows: TGTGCCAGCTCTCAGGGGGGCCATCAGCCCCAGCATTTT. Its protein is CASSQGGHQPQHF.

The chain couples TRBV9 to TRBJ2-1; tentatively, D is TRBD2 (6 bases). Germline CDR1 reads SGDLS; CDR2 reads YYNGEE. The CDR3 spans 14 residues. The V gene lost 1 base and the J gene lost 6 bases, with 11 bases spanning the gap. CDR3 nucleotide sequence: TGTGCCAGCAGCGTACGGGGCGGGACCAATGAGCAGTTCTTC. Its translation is CASSVRGGTNEQFF.

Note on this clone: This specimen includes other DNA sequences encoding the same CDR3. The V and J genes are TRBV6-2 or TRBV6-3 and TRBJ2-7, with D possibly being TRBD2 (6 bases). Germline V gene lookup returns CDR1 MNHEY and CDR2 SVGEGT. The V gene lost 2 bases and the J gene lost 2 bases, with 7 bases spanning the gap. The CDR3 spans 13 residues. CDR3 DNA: TGTGCCAGCAGTTACGGGGGGACCTACGAGCAGTACGTC. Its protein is CASSYGGTYEQYV.

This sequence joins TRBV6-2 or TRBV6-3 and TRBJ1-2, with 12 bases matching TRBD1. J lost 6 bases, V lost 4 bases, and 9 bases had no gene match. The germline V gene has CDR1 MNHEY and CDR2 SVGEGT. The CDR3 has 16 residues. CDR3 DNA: TGTGCCAGCAGTTGGGGACAGGGGGCCCGTGGAAATGGCTACACCTTC. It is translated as CASSWGQGARGNGYTF.

The chain's CDR3 is CASSLGGRLEGTGELFF. CDR3 DNA: TGTGCCAGCAGCTTAGGGGGTCGTCTAGAGGGTACCGGGGAGCTGTTTTTT. The chain carries TRBV7-8 and TRBJ2-2; D is possibly TRBD2 (5 bases). The germline V gene has CDR1 SGHVS and CDR2 FQNEAQ. The germline V and J ends were trimmed by 1 base and 5 bases, with 17 bases remaining between them. The CDR3 extends over 17 amino acids.

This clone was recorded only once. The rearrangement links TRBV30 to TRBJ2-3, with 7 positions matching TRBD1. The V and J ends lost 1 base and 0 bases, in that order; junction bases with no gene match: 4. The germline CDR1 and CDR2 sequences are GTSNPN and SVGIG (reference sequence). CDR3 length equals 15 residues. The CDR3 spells CAWSAGTASTDTQYF. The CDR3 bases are TGTGCCTGGAGTGCTGGGACAGCTAGCACAGATACGCAGTATTTT.

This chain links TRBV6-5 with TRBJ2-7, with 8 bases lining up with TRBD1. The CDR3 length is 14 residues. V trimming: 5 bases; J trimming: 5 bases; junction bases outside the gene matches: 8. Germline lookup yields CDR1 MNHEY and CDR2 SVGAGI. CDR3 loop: CASSPTGVVNEQYF. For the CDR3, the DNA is TGTGCCAGCAGTCCGACAGGGGTAGTTAACGAGCAGTACTTC.

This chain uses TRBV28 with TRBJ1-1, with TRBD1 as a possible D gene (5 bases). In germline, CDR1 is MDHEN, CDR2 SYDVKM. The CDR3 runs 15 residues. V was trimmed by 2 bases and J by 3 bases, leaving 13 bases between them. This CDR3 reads CASSLRAGRDTEAFF. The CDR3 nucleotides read TGTGCCAGCAGTTTAAGGGCAGGGAGGGACACTGAAGCTTTCTTT. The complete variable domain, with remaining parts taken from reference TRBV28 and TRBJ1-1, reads DVKVTQSSRYLVKRTGEKVFLECVQDMDHENMFWYRQDPGLGLRLIYFSYDVKMKEKGDIPEGYSVSREKKERFSLILESASTNQTSMYLCASSLRAGRDTEAFFGQGTRLTVV.

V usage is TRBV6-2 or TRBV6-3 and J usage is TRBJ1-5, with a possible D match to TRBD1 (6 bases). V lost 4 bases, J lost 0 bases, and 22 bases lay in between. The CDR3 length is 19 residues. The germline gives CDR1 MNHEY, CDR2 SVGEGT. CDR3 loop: CASSSDRALLRFSNQPQHF. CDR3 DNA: TGTGCCAGCAGTTCGGACAGAGCTCTGCTTCGGTTTAGCAATCAGCCCCAGCATTTT.

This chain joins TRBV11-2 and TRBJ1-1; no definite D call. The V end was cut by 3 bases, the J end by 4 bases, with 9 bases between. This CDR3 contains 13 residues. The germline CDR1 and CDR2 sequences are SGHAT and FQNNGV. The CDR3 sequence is CASSFGSGTEAFF. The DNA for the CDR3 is TGTGCCAGCAGCTTCGGCTCGGGCACTGAAGCTTTCTTT.

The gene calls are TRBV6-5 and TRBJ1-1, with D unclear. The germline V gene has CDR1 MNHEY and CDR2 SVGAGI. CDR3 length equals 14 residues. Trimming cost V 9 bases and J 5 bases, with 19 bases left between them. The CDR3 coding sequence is TGTGCCAGTACCTTAGCGGGGTGGAGTACTGAAGCTTTCTTT. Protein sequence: CASTLAGWSTEAFF.

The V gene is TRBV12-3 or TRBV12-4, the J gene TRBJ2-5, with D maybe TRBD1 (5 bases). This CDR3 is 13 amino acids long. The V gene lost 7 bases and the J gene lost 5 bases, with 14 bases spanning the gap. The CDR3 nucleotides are TGTGCCAGCACCTGGGGCAGGATGGAGACCCAGTACTTC. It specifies CASTWGRMETQYF.

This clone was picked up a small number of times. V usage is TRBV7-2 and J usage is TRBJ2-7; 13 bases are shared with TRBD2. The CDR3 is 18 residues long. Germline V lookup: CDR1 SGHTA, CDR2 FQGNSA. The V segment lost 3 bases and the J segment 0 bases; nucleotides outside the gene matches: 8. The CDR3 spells CASSFRSGTSGASYEQYF. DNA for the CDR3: TGTGCCAGCAGCTTTCGGTCCGGGACTAGCGGGGCCTCCTACGAGCAGTACTTC. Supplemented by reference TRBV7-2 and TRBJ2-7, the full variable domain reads GAGVSQSPSNKVTEKGKDVELRCDPISGHTALYWYRQSLGQGLEFLIYFQGNSAPDKSGLPSDRFSAERTGGSVSTLTIQRTQQEDSAVYLCASSFRSGTSGASYEQYFGPGTRLTVT.

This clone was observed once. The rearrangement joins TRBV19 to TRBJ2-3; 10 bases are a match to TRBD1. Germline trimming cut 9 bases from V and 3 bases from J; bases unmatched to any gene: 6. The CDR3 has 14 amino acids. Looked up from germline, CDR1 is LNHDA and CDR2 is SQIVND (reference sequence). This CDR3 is CASEDRGRTDTQYF. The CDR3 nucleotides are TGTGCCAGCGAAGACAGGGGGCGAACAGATACGCAGTATTTT.

The CDR3: CASSPPAGETQYF. CDR3 nucleotides: TGTGCCAGCAGCCCACCCGCGGGGGAGACCCAGTACTTC. This rearrangement joins TRBV7-9 to TRBJ2-5; D possibly corresponds to TRBD2 (6 bases). The CDR3 is 13 residues long. Germline V gives CDR1 SEHNR, CDR2 FQNEAQ (reference sequence). The V end lost 5 bases, the J end lost 5 bases, and 12 bases lay between the germline ends. Filled out from reference TRBV7-9 and TRBJ2-5, the complete variable domain reads DTGVSQNPRHKITKRGQNVTFRCDPISEHNRLYWYRQTLGQGPEFLTYFQNEAQLEKSRLLSDRFSAERPKGSFSTLEIQRTEQGDSAMYLCASSPPAGETQYFGPGTRLLVL.

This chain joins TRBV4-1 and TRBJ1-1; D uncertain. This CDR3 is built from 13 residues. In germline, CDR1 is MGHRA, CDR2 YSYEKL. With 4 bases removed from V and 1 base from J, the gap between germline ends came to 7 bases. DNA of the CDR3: TGCGCCAGCAGCCCCCAGGAGAACACTGAAGCTTTCTTT. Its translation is CASSPQENTEAFF.

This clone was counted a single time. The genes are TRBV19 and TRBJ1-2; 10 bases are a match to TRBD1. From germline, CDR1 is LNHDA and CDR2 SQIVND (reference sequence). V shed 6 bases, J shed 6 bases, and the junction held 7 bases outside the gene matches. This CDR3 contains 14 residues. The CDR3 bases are TGTGCCAGTAGCTCGACAGGGGGCAGACATGGCTACACCTTC. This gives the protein CASSSTGGRHGYTF.

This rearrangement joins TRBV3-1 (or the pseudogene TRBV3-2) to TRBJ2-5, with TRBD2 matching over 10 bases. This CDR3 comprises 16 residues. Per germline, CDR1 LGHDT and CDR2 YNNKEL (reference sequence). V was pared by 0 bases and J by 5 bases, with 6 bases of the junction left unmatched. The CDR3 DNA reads TGTGCCAGCAGCCAAGACAGCGGGGGGGCCGGTGAGACCCAGTACTTC. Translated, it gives CASSQDSGGAGETQYF.